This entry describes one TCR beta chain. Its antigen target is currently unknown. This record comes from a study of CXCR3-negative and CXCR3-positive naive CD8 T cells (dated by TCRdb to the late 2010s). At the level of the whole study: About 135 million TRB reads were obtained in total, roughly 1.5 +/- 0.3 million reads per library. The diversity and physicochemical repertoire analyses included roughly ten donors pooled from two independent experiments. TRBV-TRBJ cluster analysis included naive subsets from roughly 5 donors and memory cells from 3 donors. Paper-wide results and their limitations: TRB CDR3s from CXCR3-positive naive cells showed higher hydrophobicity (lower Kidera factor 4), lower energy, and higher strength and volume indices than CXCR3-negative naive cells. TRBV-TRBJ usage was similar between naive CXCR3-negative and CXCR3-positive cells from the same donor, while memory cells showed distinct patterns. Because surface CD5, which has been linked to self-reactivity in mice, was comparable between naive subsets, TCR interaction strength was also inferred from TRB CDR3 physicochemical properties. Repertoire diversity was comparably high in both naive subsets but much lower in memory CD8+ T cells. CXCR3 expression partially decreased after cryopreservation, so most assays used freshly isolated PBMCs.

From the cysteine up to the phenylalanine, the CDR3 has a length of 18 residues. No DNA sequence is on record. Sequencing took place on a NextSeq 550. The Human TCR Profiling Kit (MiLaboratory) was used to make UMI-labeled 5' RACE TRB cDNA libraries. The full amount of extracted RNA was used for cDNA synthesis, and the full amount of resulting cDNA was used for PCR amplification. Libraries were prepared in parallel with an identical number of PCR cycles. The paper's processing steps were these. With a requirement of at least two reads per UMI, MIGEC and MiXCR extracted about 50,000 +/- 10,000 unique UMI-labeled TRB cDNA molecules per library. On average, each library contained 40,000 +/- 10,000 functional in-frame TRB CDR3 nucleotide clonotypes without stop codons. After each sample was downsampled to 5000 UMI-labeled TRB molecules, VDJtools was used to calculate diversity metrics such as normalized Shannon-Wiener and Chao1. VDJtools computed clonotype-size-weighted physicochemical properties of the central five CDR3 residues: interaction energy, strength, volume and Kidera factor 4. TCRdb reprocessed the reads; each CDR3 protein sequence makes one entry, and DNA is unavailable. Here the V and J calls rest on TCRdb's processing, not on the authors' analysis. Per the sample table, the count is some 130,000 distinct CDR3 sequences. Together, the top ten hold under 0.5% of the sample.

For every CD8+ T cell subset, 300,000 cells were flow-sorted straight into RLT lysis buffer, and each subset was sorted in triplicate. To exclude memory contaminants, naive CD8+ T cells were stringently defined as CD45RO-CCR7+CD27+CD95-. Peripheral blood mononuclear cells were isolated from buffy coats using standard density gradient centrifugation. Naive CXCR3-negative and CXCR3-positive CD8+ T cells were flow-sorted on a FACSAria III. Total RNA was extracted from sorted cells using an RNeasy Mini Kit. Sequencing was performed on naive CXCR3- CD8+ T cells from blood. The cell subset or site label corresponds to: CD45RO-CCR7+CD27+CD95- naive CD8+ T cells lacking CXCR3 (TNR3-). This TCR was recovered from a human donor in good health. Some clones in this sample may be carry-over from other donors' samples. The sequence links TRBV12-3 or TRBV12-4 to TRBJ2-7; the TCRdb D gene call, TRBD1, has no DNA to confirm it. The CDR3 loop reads CASSMGGQILSSSYEQYF.